This entry features one T cell receptor (beta chain) sequence. Trimming cost V 0 bases and J 5 bases; bases outside gene matches: 6. This CDR3 is built from 16 residues. CDR1 is LGHNT, CDR2 FRNRAP, per germline. This sample is part of a study of blood T cell repertoires in COVID-19. In the study overall: The origin of the acute and convalescent COVID-19 samples was the United States, Italy and Spain. T cells, B-cell-depleted T cells, or PBMCs supplied cDNA or gDNA.

Per the original methods: Nucleated cell number was recorded as an estimate derived from reference gene primer amplification. Clones were read by immunoSEQ multiplex PCR, and TCRdb kept only the in-frame ones, dropping some. D and trimming come from the DNA, and the V and J calls and clone size come from that table. The table has over 150,000 clones, roughly 93% seen once. Patients at the Seattle site were enrolled during active infection and followed longitudinally. This chain links TRBV12-5 with TRBJ2-1; 8 nucleotides line up with TRBD1. The TCR was taken from a man younger than 35 with COVID-19, enrolled during active disease. Sequencing was carried out using peripheral blood. The CDR3 loop is CASGLVTGGRHNEQFF. For the CDR3, the DNA is TGTGCTAGTGGTTTGGTAACAGGGGGTCGGCACAATGAGCAGTTCTTC.